Listed below are T cell receptor beta chains from one sample, sequenced in a study of blood T cell repertoires in COVID-19. The table came from immunoSEQ multiplex PCR; TCRdb's copy has only in-frame clones and leaves some out. The sample gives some 140,000 clones, about 90% of which show up once; 0.5% to 0.55% is in the top ten. Sequencing input: peripheral blood. All receptors come from a man aged 45-60 years with acute or convalescent COVID-19. The CDR3 runs from the conserved cysteine through the conserved F or W. D genes are given only for firm matches. Size is stated for part of the rows, as once, few or many counts, or as a class when the clone is expanded.

D gene: -
clone size: many
J gene: TRBJ2-1
V gene: TRBV6-4
CDR3 protein: CASSDDDNSEQFF
CDR3 DNA: TGTGCCAGCAGTGACGACGACAACAGTGAGCAGTTCTTC

D gene: TRBD2
clone size: -
J gene: TRBJ2-7
V gene: TRBV3-1/TRBV3-2
CDR3 protein: CASSQRPGTSALAYEQYF
CDR3 DNA: TGTGCCAGCAGCCAACGTCCCGGGACTAGCGCCCTCGCCTACGAGCAGTACTTC

D gene: -
clone size: -
J gene: TRBJ2-1
V gene: TRBV24-1
CDR3 protein: CATSTIDGSYNEQFF
CDR3 DNA: TGTGCCACCAGTACGATTGACGGGTCCTACAATGAGCAGTTCTTC

D gene: TRBD1
clone size: -
J gene: TRBJ2-7
V gene: TRBV2
CDR3 protein: CASGGQGPYEQYF
CDR3 DNA: TGTGCCAGCGGGGGACAGGGACCCTACGAGCAGTACTTC

D gene: -
clone size: -
J gene: TRBJ1-1
V gene: TRBV20-1
CDR3 protein: CSGQITRGAFF
CDR3 DNA: TGCAGTGGACAGATAACCAGAGGAGCTTTCTTT

D gene: -
clone size: -
J gene: TRBJ1-6
V gene: TRBV11-2
CDR3 protein: CASSFRSSYNSPLHF
CDR3 DNA: TGTGCCAGCAGCTTCCGGAGCTCCTATAATTCACCCCTCCACTTT

D gene: -
clone size: -
J gene: TRBJ1-5
V gene: TRBV7-8
CDR3 protein: CASSRRQANQPQHF
CDR3 DNA: TGTGCCAGCAGCCGGCGACAGGCAAATCAGCCCCAGCATTTT

D gene: -
clone size: -
J gene: TRBJ2-3
V gene: TRBV30
CDR3 protein: CAWSEGTTDTQYF
CDR3 DNA: TGTGCCTGGAGTGAAGGGACAACAGATACGCAGTATTTT

D gene: -
clone size: -
J gene: TRBJ1-1
V gene: TRBV28
CDR3 protein: CASSLWVRAPNTEAFF
CDR3 DNA: TGTGCCAGCAGTTTATGGGTCAGGGCCCCGAACACTGAAGCTTTCTTT

D gene: TRBD1
clone size: -
J gene: TRBJ1-2
V gene: TRBV6-4
CDR3 protein: CASSETGGYGYTF
CDR3 DNA: TGTGCCAGCAGTGAGACAGGGGGCTATGGCTACACCTTC

D gene: -
clone size: -
J gene: TRBJ1-6
V gene: TRBV28
CDR3 protein: CASSFGEWAPLHF
CDR3 DNA: TGTGCCAGCAGTTTCGGGGAATGGGCACCCCTCCACTTT

D gene: -
clone size: -
J gene: TRBJ1-3
V gene: TRBV6-5
CDR3 protein: CASSYSSSSGNTIYF
CDR3 DNA: TGTGCCAGCAGTTACTCGTCCAGCTCTGGAAACACCATATATTTT

D gene: TRBD2
clone size: -
J gene: TRBJ2-5
V gene: TRBV4-1
CDR3 protein: CASSQPSGRAGVETQYF
CDR3 DNA: TGCGCCAGCAGCCAGCCTAGCGGGAGGGCGGGCGTGGAGACCCAGTACTTC

D gene: TRBD1
clone size: -
J gene: TRBJ2-5
V gene: TRBV7-2
CDR3 protein: CASSPTDRGKETQYF
CDR3 DNA: TGTGCCAGCAGCCCGACGGACAGGGGGAAAGAGACCCAGTACTTC

D gene: -
clone size: -
J gene: TRBJ2-7
V gene: TRBV11-2
CDR3 protein: CASSLIGLPYEQYF
CDR3 DNA: TGTGCCAGCAGCTTAATAGGACTCCCCTACGAGCAGTACTTC

D gene: TRBD1
clone size: few
J gene: TRBJ1-5
V gene: TRBV19
CDR3 protein: CASSISRTGQQPQHF
CDR3 DNA: TGTGCCAGTAGTATCTCCAGGACAGGGCAGCAGCCCCAGCATTTT

D gene: -
clone size: -
J gene: TRBJ1-1
V gene: TRBV3-1/TRBV3-2
CDR3 protein: CASSLGSDNTEAFF
CDR3 DNA: TGTGCCAGCAGCCTTGGGAGCGACAACACTGAAGCTTTCTTT

D gene: -
clone size: -
J gene: TRBJ2-2
V gene: TRBV28
CDR3 protein: CASSLSGNYGTGELFF
CDR3 DNA: TGTGCCAGCAGTCTCTCAGGGAACTACGGCACCGGGGAGCTGTTTTTT

D gene: TRBD1
clone size: -
J gene: TRBJ1-6
V gene: TRBV7-2
CDR3 protein: CASSADRANSPLHF
CDR3 DNA: TGTGCCAGCAGCGCAGACAGGGCTAATTCACCCCTCCACTTT

D gene: TRBD2
clone size: -
J gene: TRBJ2-7
V gene: TRBV28
CDR3 protein: CASSPGRETYEQYF
CDR3 DNA: TGTGCCAGCAGCCCTGGGAGGGAGACCTACGAGCAGTACTTC

D gene: -
clone size: once
J gene: TRBJ2-7
V gene: TRBV14
CDR3 protein: CASSQVQGTYEQYF
CDR3 DNA: TGTGCCAGCAGCCAAGTTCAGGGAACCTACGAGCAGTACTTC

D gene: -
clone size: once
J gene: TRBJ2-7
V gene: TRBV18
CDR3 protein: CASSLGQGGLYEQYF
CDR3 DNA: TGTGCCAGCTCATTGGGCCAGGGTGGGCTCTACGAGCAGTACTTC

D gene: TRBD1
clone size: few
J gene: TRBJ1-1
V gene: TRBV6-2/TRBV6-3
CDR3 protein: CASSTGGTPEAFF
CDR3 DNA: TGTGCCAGCAGTACAGGGGGCACTCCTGAAGCTTTCTTT

D gene: -
clone size: -
J gene: TRBJ1-1
V gene: TRBV7-6
CDR3 protein: CASSPGHTKGNTEAFF
CDR3 DNA: TGTGCCAGCAGCCCAGGACATACCAAGGGGAACACTGAAGCTTTCTTT

D gene: -
clone size: -
J gene: TRBJ2-7
V gene: TRBV19
CDR3 protein: CASSMSGVGSYEQYF
CDR3 DNA: TGTGCCAGTAGCATGTCAGGGGTCGGCTCCTACGAGCAGTACTTC

D gene: TRBD1
clone size: -
J gene: TRBJ1-6
V gene: TRBV27
CDR3 protein: CASSARGGGNSPLHF
CDR3 DNA: TGTGCCAGCAGTGCAAGAGGGGGCGGGAATTCACCCCTCCACTTT

D gene: -
clone size: -
J gene: TRBJ1-5
V gene: TRBV27
CDR3 protein: CASSARGQPQHF
CDR3 DNA: TGTGCCAGCAGCGCTCGGGGGCAGCCCCAGCATTTT

D gene: -
clone size: -
J gene: TRBJ2-3
V gene: TRBV19
CDR3 protein: CASSTPGLLMNTQYF
CDR3 DNA: TGTGCCAGTAGTACCCCGGGACTTCTTATGAATACGCAGTATTTT

D gene: -
clone size: -
J gene: TRBJ2-3
V gene: TRBV7-3
CDR3 protein: CASSLSSHSDTQYF
CDR3 DNA: TGTGCCAGCAGCTTAAGTAGCCATTCTGATACGCAGTATTTT

D gene: -
clone size: -
J gene: TRBJ1-4
V gene: TRBV5-6
CDR3 protein: CASSLVQGEKLFF
CDR3 DNA: TGTGCCAGCAGCTTGGTGCAGGGGGAAAAACTGTTTTTT

D gene: TRBD2
clone size: -
J gene: TRBJ2-5
V gene: TRBV2
CDR3 protein: CASSDLAGGPWHQYF
CDR3 DNA: TGTGCCAGCAGTGATCTAGCGGGGGGGCCCTGGCACCAGTACTTC

D gene: TRBD2
clone size: -
J gene: TRBJ2-3
V gene: TRBV24-1
CDR3 protein: CATSDPIAGVTDTQYF
CDR3 DNA: TGTGCCACCAGTGATCCTATAGCGGGGGTCACAGATACGCAGTATTTT

D gene: TRBD2
clone size: -
J gene: TRBJ2-1
V gene: TRBV7-2
CDR3 protein: CASSTGLAGGKQFF
CDR3 DNA: TGTGCCAGCAGCACGGGACTAGCGGGGGGGAAGCAGTTCTTC

D gene: -
clone size: -
J gene: TRBJ1-2
V gene: TRBV5-1
CDR3 protein: CASSLDRDYGYTF
CDR3 DNA: TGCGCCAGCAGCTTGGACAGGGACTATGGCTACACCTTC

D gene: TRBD1
clone size: -
J gene: TRBJ1-5
V gene: TRBV6-4
CDR3 protein: CASDKGQGADLYQPQHF
CDR3 DNA: TGTGCCAGCGACAAGGGGCAGGGGGCCGATTTGTATCAGCCCCAGCATTTT

D gene: -
clone size: -
J gene: TRBJ1-2
V gene: TRBV7-2
CDR3 protein: CASSLLPGTNYGYTF
CDR3 DNA: TGTGCCAGCAGCTTACTTCCGGGTACTAACTATGGCTACACCTTC

D gene: -
clone size: -
J gene: TRBJ1-3
V gene: TRBV28
CDR3 protein: CASSLGLYAGLGNTIYF
CDR3 DNA: TGTGCCAGCAGTTTGGGGTTGTACGCGGGGTTGGGAAACACCATATATTTT

D gene: TRBD1
clone size: -
J gene: TRBJ1-6
V gene: TRBV4-2
CDR3 protein: CASSQDRRGTGNSPLHF
CDR3 DNA: TGTGCCAGCAGCCAAGATAGGAGAGGGACAGGTAATTCACCCCTCCACTTT

D gene: TRBD1
clone size: -
J gene: TRBJ1-4
V gene: TRBV7-9
CDR3 protein: CASSLMGQGTEKLFF
CDR3 DNA: TGTGCCAGCAGCCTTATGGGACAGGGAACCGAAAAACTGTTTTTT

D gene: -
clone size: -
J gene: TRBJ2-5
V gene: TRBV9
CDR3 protein: CASSTQGNLRETQYF
CDR3 DNA: TGTGCCAGCAGCACCCAGGGAAACCTTAGAGAGACCCAGTACTTC

D gene: -
clone size: -
J gene: TRBJ2-2
V gene: TRBV5-1
CDR3 protein: CASSLIGVGELFF
CDR3 DNA: TGCGCCAGCAGCTTGATAGGGGTCGGGGAGCTGTTTTTT

D gene: -
clone size: once
J gene: TRBJ2-1
V gene: TRBV7-6
CDR3 protein: CASSDRRGNIYNEQFF
CDR3 DNA: TGTGCCAGCAGCGACAGACGGGGGAACATATACAATGAGCAGTTCTTC

D gene: -
clone size: -
J gene: TRBJ2-7
V gene: TRBV7-9
CDR3 protein: CASSLTASYEQYF
CDR3 DNA: TGTGCCAGCAGCTTGACAGCCTCCTACGAGCAGTACTTC

D gene: TRBD1
clone size: -
J gene: TRBJ2-1
V gene: TRBV6-5
CDR3 protein: CASRGQGIVNEQFF
CDR3 DNA: TGTGCCAGCAGAGGACAGGGGATTGTCAATGAGCAGTTCTTC

D gene: -
clone size: -
J gene: TRBJ1-1
V gene: TRBV21-1
CDR3 protein: CASSKDRGGGTEAFF
CDR3 DNA: TGTGCCAGCAGCAAGGACCGGGGAGGCGGCACTGAAGCTTTCTTT

D gene: -
clone size: -
J gene: TRBJ1-1
V gene: TRBV28
CDR3 protein: CASRGAGARVEAFF
CDR3 DNA: TGTGCCAGCAGGGGAGCGGGGGCGCGGGTTGAAGCTTTCTTT

D gene: TRBD2
clone size: -
J gene: TRBJ2-1
V gene: TRBV4-2
CDR3 protein: CASSTQRLAGMGAGHNEQFF
CDR3 DNA: TGTGCCAGCAGCACCCAGCGACTAGCGGGAATGGGAGCGGGACACAATGAGCAGTTCTTC

D gene: TRBD2
clone size: -
J gene: TRBJ2-7
V gene: TRBV27
CDR3 protein: CASSYGGLLNEQYF
CDR3 DNA: TGTGCCAGCAGTTACGGGGGACTACTCAACGAGCAGTACTTC

D gene: TRBD1
clone size: once
J gene: TRBJ1-4
V gene: TRBV19
CDR3 protein: CASGPGTENEKLFF
CDR3 DNA: TGTGCCAGCGGACCCGGGACAGAGAATGAAAAACTGTTTTTT

D gene: TRBD1
clone size: -
J gene: TRBJ1-1
V gene: TRBV18
CDR3 protein: CASSADRAAEAFF
CDR3 DNA: TGTGCCAGCTCGGCGGACAGGGCGGCTGAAGCTTTCTTT

D gene: -
clone size: -
J gene: TRBJ1-5
V gene: TRBV19
CDR3 protein: CASRSGVQPQHF
CDR3 DNA: TGTGCCAGTAGGTCGGGGGTTCAGCCCCAGCATTTT

D gene: -
clone size: once
J gene: TRBJ1-5
V gene: TRBV3-1/TRBV3-2
CDR3 protein: CASSQDATVLARPQHF
CDR3 DNA: TGTGCCAGCAGCCAAGACGCGACTGTTTTGGCCCGGCCCCAGCATTTT

D gene: -
clone size: -
J gene: TRBJ1-1
V gene: TRBV10-3
CDR3 protein: CAISDGRGKNTEAFF
CDR3 DNA: TGTGCCATCAGTGATGGGAGGGGGAAGAACACTGAAGCTTTCTTT

D gene: TRBD1
clone size: -
J gene: TRBJ1-1
V gene: TRBV6-6
CDR3 protein: CASSPWTGLGSTEAFF
CDR3 DNA: TGTGCCAGCAGTCCCTGGACAGGGTTGGGGTCCACTGAAGCTTTCTTT

D gene: TRBD1
clone size: -
J gene: TRBJ2-7
V gene: TRBV6-5
CDR3 protein: CASRKGQGSYEQYF
CDR3 DNA: TGTGCCAGCAGAAAGGGACAGGGGTCTTACGAGCAGTACTTC